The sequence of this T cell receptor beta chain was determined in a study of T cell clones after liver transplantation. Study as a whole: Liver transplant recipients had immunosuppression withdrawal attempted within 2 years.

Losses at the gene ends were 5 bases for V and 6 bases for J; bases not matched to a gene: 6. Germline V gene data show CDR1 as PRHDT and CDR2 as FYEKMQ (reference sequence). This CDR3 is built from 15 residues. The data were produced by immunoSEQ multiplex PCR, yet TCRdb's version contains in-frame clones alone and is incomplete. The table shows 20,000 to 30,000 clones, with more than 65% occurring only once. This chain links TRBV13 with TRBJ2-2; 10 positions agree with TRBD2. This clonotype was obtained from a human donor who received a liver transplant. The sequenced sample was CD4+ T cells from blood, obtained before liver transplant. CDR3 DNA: TGTGCCAGCAGCACAAGCGGGAGGGCGGCCGGGGAGCTGTTTTTT. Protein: CASSTSGRAAGELFF. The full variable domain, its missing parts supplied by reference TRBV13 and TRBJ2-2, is AAGVIQSPRHLIKEKRETATLKCYPIPRHDTVYWYQQGPGQDPQFLISFYEKMQSDKGSIPDRFSAQQFSDYHSELNMSSLELGDSALYFCASSTSGRAAGELFFGEGSRLTVL.